A single sample is the source of the 17 T cell receptor beta chains below, sequenced in a study of PD-1 blockade in classical Hodgkin lymphoma. Time point noted: cycle 4 day 1 (C4D1), after about 6 weeks of nivolumab. Every patient experienced relapse after autologous stem cell transplantation, and brentuximab vedotin exposure varied. Profiling relied on immunoSEQ multiplex PCR, and the TCRdb table lists in-frame clones only, not all of them. The repertoire includes roughly 86,000 clones, 75% to 85% of them detected once, and about 15% sits in the top ten. The sequences come from peripheral blood mononuclear cells (PBMCs), collected before the fourth cycle of nivolumab. Every receptor here comes from a human donor with classical Hodgkin lymphoma.

This clone has just one count. The rearrangement uses TRBV10-3 and TRBJ1-5; D call uncertain. In germline, CDR1 is ENHRY, CDR2 SYGVKD. Between the trimmed V and J ends, which lost 0 bases and 4 bases, there was a span of 13 bases. The CDR3 spans 16 residues. CDR3 sequence: CAISESLGLGNQPQHF. CDR3 DNA: TGTGCCATCAGTGAGTCGTTGGGCCTTGGTAATCAGCCCCAGCATTTT.

The chain has TRBV6-6 and TRBJ1-1; TRBD1 is a possible D gene (6 bases). The CDR3 totals 11 residues. The V and J ends lost 8 bases and 11 bases respectively, with 15 bases between them. Germline CDR1 MNHNY, CDR2 SVGAGI (reference sequence). This chain's CDR3 is CASGGGAGAFF. CDR3 bases: TGTGCCAGCGGCGGGGGCGCCGGGGCTTTCTTT.

The gene calls are TRBV27 and TRBJ2-7; TRBD1 matches 7 bases. Germline loops: CDR1 MNHEY, CDR2 SMNVEV (reference sequence). Trimming took 4 bases from V and 0 from J; bases not matched to a gene: 3. CDR3 length: 14 amino acids. This chain's CDR3 is CASSSGTASYEQYF. CDR3 sequence (DNA): TGTGCCAGCAGTTCCGGGACAGCCTCCTACGAGCAGTACTTC.

This clone was seen more than once but under ten times. The chain combines TRBV2 with TRBJ1-3; no clear D. Trimming pared 2 bases from V and 0 bases from J, leaving 11 bases between. The CDR3 length is 16 residues. The germline V gene encodes CDR1 SNHLY and CDR2 FYNNEI. CDR3 loop: CASSETRPSSGNTIYF. For the CDR3, the DNA is TGTGCCAGCAGTGAAACACGACCTAGCTCTGGAAACACCATATATTTT.

This clone appeared a single time. The chain links TRBV7-2 to TRBJ2-1; 7 bases line up with TRBD2. This CDR3 has 16 residues. Per the germline V gene, CDR1 is SGHTA and CDR2 is FQGNSA. The J segment lost 6 bases and the V segment lost 4 bases, leaving 12 bases of the junction unmatched. The CDR3 sequence: CASSSTRLAPGNEQFF. CDR3 nucleotides: TGTGCCAGCAGCTCAACCAGACTAGCTCCGGGCAATGAGCAGTTCTTC.

This chain joins TRBV18 and TRBJ2-2; 7 positions agree with TRBD2. With 1 base clipped from V and 4 bases from J, the junction kept 6 bases outside the gene matches. Germline lookup yields CDR1 KGHSH and CDR2 LQKENI. This CDR3 region has 16 residues. As DNA, the CDR3 is TGTGCCAGCTCACCACTCGGAACTAGCGTCACCGGGGAGCTGTTTTTT. Translation: CASSPLGTSVTGELFF.

This rearrangement joins TRBV28 to TRBJ1-3, with a tentative D call TRBD1 (5 bases). Trimming took off 8 bases at V and 0 bases at J, with 11 bases between the two ends. Germline CDR1 MDHEN, CDR2 SYDVKM. The CDR3 is 14 amino acids. This CDR3 is CASGTSNSGNTIYF. CDR3 DNA: TGTGCCAGCGGGACGTCGAACTCTGGAAACACCATATATTTT.

The rearrangement links TRBV9 to TRBJ2-1; D may be TRBD2 (5 bases). Trimming removed 3 bases at V and 8 bases at J, with 15 bases between. The CDR3 extends over 14 amino acids. Germline V gene lookup returns CDR1 SGDLS and CDR2 YYNGEE. Here the CDR3 DNA reads TGTGCCAGCAGCGGCGGACTTTTGGTCGATGAGCAGTTCTTC. Residues: CASSGGLLVDEQFF.

This clone was observed a single time. The chain joins TRBV29-1 to TRBJ2-1; D possibly corresponds to TRBD2 (7 bases). The CDR3 spans 13 residues. Germline V CDR1 and CDR2: SQVTM, ANQGSEA. V lost 6 bases, J lost 9 bases, and 18 bases lay in between. The CDR3 nucleotides are TGCAGCGTCCGACAGGCAGGGGAGGGTGAGCAGTTCTTC. Translating gives CSVRQAGEGEQFF.

V usage is TRBV4-1 and J usage is TRBJ2-2, with 9 bases aligning to TRBD1. The CDR3 sequence is 15 residues long. After removal of 2 bases from V and 3 bases from J, the junction contained 1 base not matched to a gene. The germline CDR1 and CDR2 sequences are MGHRA and YSYEKL. The CDR3 spells CASSQRTGDTGELFF. The DNA of the CDR3 is TGCGCCAGCAGCCAAAGGACAGGGGACACCGGGGAGCTGTTTTTT.

The chain couples TRBV7-2 to TRBJ2-5; 7 positions agree with TRBD1. With 5 bases clipped from V and 5 bases from J, the junction kept 14 bases outside the gene matches. Germline V gene data show CDR1 as SGHTA and CDR2 as FQGNSA. The CDR3 is 16 residues long. CDR3 nucleotides: TGTGCCAGCAGCCCCGTTAAGGGGGCTTTCGGGGAGACCCAGTACTTC. It is translated as CASSPVKGAFGETQYF.

The chain carries TRBV29-1 and TRBJ2-3, with TRBD1 matching over 8 bases. Germline loops: CDR1 SQVTM, CDR2 ANQGSEA. The length of the CDR3 is 14 residues. V dropped 3 bases and J dropped 5; count of bases not matched to a gene: 7. CDR3 bases: TGCAGCGTTGAGGCAGGGGGCTTTGGAGATACGCAGTATTTT. This sequence encodes CSVEAGGFGDTQYF.

The J gene is TRBJ2-7, the V gene TRBV9, with TRBD2 matching over 7 bases. J was trimmed by 2 bases and V by 4 bases; bases with no gene match: 12. The CDR3 totals 16 residues. Per the germline V gene, CDR1 is SGDLS and CDR2 is YYNGEE. CDR3 sequence (DNA): TGTGCCAGCAGCCCCCGAGTCGCGGGAGTCCCCTACGAGCAGTACTTC. This codes for CASSPRVAGVPYEQYF.

The chain employs TRBV30 and TRBJ1-2, with D perhaps TRBD1 (6 bases). There are 12 residues in the CDR3. Trimming took off 0 bases at V and 7 bases at J, with 9 bases between the two ends. CDR1 and CDR2 from the germline V gene are GTSNPN and SVGIG (reference sequence). The CDR3 loop reads CAWSVSGAGYTF. The CDR3 bases are TGTGCCTGGAGTGTATCGGGGGCTGGCTACACCTTC.

J is TRBJ2-1 and V is TRBV5-1; 11 bases are a match to TRBD2. Trimming removed 5 bases from V and 4 bases from J; junction bases left unmatched: 8. Germline V gene data show CDR1 as SGHRS and CDR2 as YFSETQ. The CDR3 totals 16 residues. CDR3 bases: TGCGCCAGCAGTTCTCAGACTAGCGGGATTTACAATGAGCAGTTCTTC. As protein: CASSSQTSGIYNEQFF.

In its sample, this clone was seen once. The V gene is TRBV28, the J gene TRBJ2-7; 8 nucleotides agree with TRBD2. This CDR3 has 15 residues. Per germline, CDR1 MDHEN and CDR2 SYDVKM. The V gene end was trimmed by 2 bases and the J gene end by 6 bases; junction bases not matched to a gene: 9. The CDR3 DNA reads TGTGCCAGCAGTTTAGGCGGCGGGGGGATTCCCGAGCAGTACTTC. Its translation is CASSLGGGGIPEQYF.

To note about this clone: A read error may account for a junction end that differs from germline. V usage is TRBV6-1 and J usage is TRBJ2-1; TRBD2 is a possible D gene (5 bases). From germline, CDR1 is MNHNS and CDR2 SASEGT. The CDR3 length is 15 residues. The CDR3 DNA reads as TGTGCCAGCAGTGAAGGGCCTAGCTCCCACAATGAGCAGTTCTTC. Its translation is CASSEGPSSHNEQFF.